The clone carrying this T cell receptor beta chain was seen more than once but under ten times. Per germline, CDR1 SGHTA and CDR2 FQGNSA. CDR3 length: 13 amino acids. V was shortened by 5 bases and J by 4 bases, with 11 bases between the two germline ends. Some clones are missing from TCRdb's copy, which holds only in-frame ones; the method was immunoSEQ multiplex PCR. Counted here are about 53,000 clones, roughly 77% occurring once; the ten biggest clones make up 1% to 1.2%. This sample is drawn from a study of memory CD4+ T cells and cytomegalovirus serostatus. Single viable CD3+CD4+CD8-CD45RO+ cells were sorted as the memory CD4+ T cells. Total CD4+ T cells were enriched by CD4 positive selection.

The chain uses TRBV7-2 and TRBJ1-2; no clear D. Sequenced material: memory CD4+ T cells from blood. This clonotype was obtained from an adult in good health and CMV-seronegative. The CDR3 DNA sequence: TGTGCCAGCAGCCCAGGACGGATCTATGGCTACACCTTC. Its protein product is CASSPGRIYGYTF.